Each of the 10 T cell receptor beta chains below was sequenced from the same sample in a study of blood T cell repertoires in COVID-19. Libraries were prepared by immunoSEQ multiplex PCR; TCRdb keeps only in-frame clonotypes and omits some of them. The data hold 320,000 or so clones, with over 75% observed a single time. What was sequenced was PBMCs or T cells enriched from blood (not recorded which). These receptors were collected from a woman aged 25 to 39 who had recovered from COVID-19.

This clone was recorded once. The V call is TRBV5-4, the J call TRBJ2-3; TRBD2 matches 12 bases. Looked up from germline, CDR1 is SGHNT and CDR2 is YYREEE (reference sequence). The CDR3 contains 17 residues. Trimming cost V 0 bases and J 3 bases; bases outside gene matches: 5. The DNA for the CDR3 is TGTGCCAGCAGCTTGGGGTCTAGCGGGGGGGGAACAGATACGCAGTATTTT. Its protein product is CASSLGSSGGGTDTQYF.

The gene calls are TRBV12-3 or TRBV12-4 and TRBJ2-3; D gene uncertain. V was cut by 3 bases and J by 0 bases, with 4 bases left in between. The CDR3 is 13 residues long. The CDR3 nucleotides are TGTGCCAGCAGTTTTCTGAGCACAGATACGCAGTATTTT. It encodes CASSFLSTDTQYF.

The V call is TRBV2, the J call TRBJ1-5, with D possibly TRBD1 on 5 matching bases. The CDR3 is 14 residues long. Germline V gives CDR1 SNHLY, CDR2 FYNNEI. Trimming stripped 4 bases from V and 6 bases from J, with 13 bases between. The CDR3 nucleotides are TGTGCCAGCAGTGGTGGCAGGGCGGCTCAGCCCCAGCATTTT. Translation: CASSGGRAAQPQHF.

The chain employs TRBV6-2 or TRBV6-3 and TRBJ2-1; D not certain. The germline V gene has CDR1 MNHEY and CDR2 SVGEGT. V was trimmed by 0 bases and J by 4 bases, leaving 4 bases between them. CDR3 length: 13 residues. DNA for the CDR3: TGTGCCAGCAGTTACTCCCCTTACAATGAGCAGTTCTTC. It codes for CASSYSPYNEQFF.

The J gene is TRBJ1-5, the V gene TRBV19, with a tentative D call TRBD1 (6 bases). V was trimmed by 7 bases and J by 0 bases, leaving 22 bases between them. The CDR3 has 18 amino acids. Per the germline V gene, CDR1 is LNHDA and CDR2 is SQIVND (reference sequence). This CDR3 is CASKMDSDNPYSNQPQHF. CDR3 nucleotide sequence: TGTGCCAGTAAAATGGACAGCGATAACCCGTATAGCAATCAGCCCCAGCATTTT.

The V and J genes are TRBV12-5 and TRBJ2-5; maybe TRBD2 (7 bases). Trimming shortened V by 2 bases and J by 5 bases, and 12 bases separated the two germline ends. Germline-derived CDR1 and CDR2 are LGHNT and FRNRAP. The length of the CDR3 is 14 residues. The CDR3 nucleotides read TGTGCTAGTGGTTTGACCCGGGGGGCCGAGACCCAGTACTTC. Translating it yields CASGLTRGAETQYF. The entire variable domain, with the rest obtained from reference TRBV12-5 and TRBJ2-5, is as follows: DARVTQTPRHKVTEMGQEVTMRCQPILGHNTVFWYRQTMMQGLELLAYFRNRAPLDDSGMPKDRFSAEMPDATLATLKIQPSEPRDSAVYFCASGLTRGAETQYFGPGTRLLVL.

V and J are TRBV10-1 and TRBJ2-1; 9 nucleotides match TRBD2. V lost 6 bases to trimming and J lost 0 bases; unmatched junction nucleotides: 12. This CDR3 is built from 18 residues. Germline loops: CDR1 WNHNN, CDR2 SYGVQD (reference sequence). This CDR3 reads CASSPRGGGALSYNEQFF. CDR3 DNA sequence: TGCGCCAGCAGCCCTCGGGGCGGGGGGGCCCTCTCCTACAATGAGCAGTTCTTC.

The chain recombines TRBV19 with TRBJ2-6; D is unclear. CDR1 and CDR2 (germline): LNHDA, SQIVND (reference sequence). This CDR3 has 19 residues. V lost 1 base and J 1 base, leaving 17 bases between the germline ends. CDR3 amino acids: CASSIVRHSGSSGANVLTF. Written as DNA, the CDR3 is TGTGCCAGTAGTATAGTTCGGCATTCAGGCAGTTCTGGGGCCAACGTCCTGACTTTC.

The CDR3: CASSSLRSGGDNEQFF. CDR3 nucleotides: TGTGCCAGCAGCTCCCTCAGGAGCGGGGGAGACAATGAGCAGTTCTTC. The gene calls are TRBV2 and TRBJ2-1; 8 nucleotides align to TRBD2. Trimming cost V 6 bases and J 5 bases; bases outside gene matches: 12. The CDR3 extends over 16 amino acids. Germline assignment: CDR1 SNHLY and CDR2 FYNNEI.

The V call is TRBV3-1 (or the pseudogene TRBV3-2), the J call TRBJ2-2, with TRBD1 matching 9 bases. This CDR3 comprises 16 residues. Germline V gene data show CDR1 as LGHDT and CDR2 as YNNKEL (reference sequence). The V segment lost 4 bases and the J segment 7 bases; nucleotides outside the gene matches: 10. The CDR3 region is CASSRMTGGGGGELFF. The CDR3, as DNA: TGTGCCAGCAGCCGGATGACAGGGGGGGGTGGCGGGGAGCTGTTTTTT.